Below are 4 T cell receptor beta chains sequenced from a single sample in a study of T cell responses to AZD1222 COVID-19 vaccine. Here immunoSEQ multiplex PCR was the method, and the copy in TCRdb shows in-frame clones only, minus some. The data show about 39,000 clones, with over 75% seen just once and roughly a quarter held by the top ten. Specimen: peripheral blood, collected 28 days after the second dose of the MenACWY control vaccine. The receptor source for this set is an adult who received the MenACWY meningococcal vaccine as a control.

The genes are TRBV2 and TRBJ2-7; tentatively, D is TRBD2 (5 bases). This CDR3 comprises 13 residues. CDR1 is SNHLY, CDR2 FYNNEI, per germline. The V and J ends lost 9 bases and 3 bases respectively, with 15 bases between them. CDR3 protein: CASESGSFYEQYF. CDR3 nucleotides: TGTGCCAGTGAGAGCGGCAGTTTCTACGAGCAGTACTTC.

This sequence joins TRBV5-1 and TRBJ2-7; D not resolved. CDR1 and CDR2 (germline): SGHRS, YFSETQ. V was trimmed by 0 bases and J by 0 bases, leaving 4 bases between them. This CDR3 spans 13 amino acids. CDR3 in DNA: TGCGCCAGCAGCTTGGGGTACTCCTACGAGCAGTACTTC. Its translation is CASSLGYSYEQYF.

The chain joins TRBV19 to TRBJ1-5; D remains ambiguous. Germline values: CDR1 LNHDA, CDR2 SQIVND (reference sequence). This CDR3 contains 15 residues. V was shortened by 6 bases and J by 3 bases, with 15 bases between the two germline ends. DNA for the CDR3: TGTGCCAGTAGGTGGGGTCGGAATCTCAATCAGCCCCAGCATTTT. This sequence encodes CASRWGRNLNQPQHF.

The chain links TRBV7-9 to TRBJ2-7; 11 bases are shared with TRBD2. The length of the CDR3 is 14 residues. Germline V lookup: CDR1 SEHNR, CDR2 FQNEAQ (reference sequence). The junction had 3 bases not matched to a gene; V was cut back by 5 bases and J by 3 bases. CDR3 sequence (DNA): TGTGCCAGCAGCAAGGGACTAGCGGTCTACGAGCAGTACTTC. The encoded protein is CASSKGLAVYEQYF.